Detailed here is one T cell receptor beta chain. Other DNA sequences of this sample code for an identical CDR3. This record comes from a study of shared clonotypes between healthy human individuals. Method: immunoSEQ multiplex PCR; TCRdb's copy keeps in-frame clones and lacks some. The data hold more than 2,000,000 clones, with approximately 94% observed a single time. Sample: naive CD4+ T cells sorted from blood. Described subset: CD45RA+ positively selected. This TCR came from a young man in good health.

The CDR3 spells CASSVGGGGSYEQYF. The DNA for the CDR3 is TGTGCCAGCAGCGTAGGTGGGGGAGGGTCCTACGAGCAGTACTTC. The chain employs TRBV9 and TRBJ2-7, with 7 nucleotides matching TRBD2. This CDR3 spans 15 amino acids. V lost 0 bases, J lost 1 base, and 4 bases stayed unmatched. The germline V gene encodes CDR1 SGDLS and CDR2 YYNGEE.